This entry lists 25 T cell receptor beta chains sequenced from one sample in a study of T cells in Graves' hyperthyroidism and ophthalmopathy. TCR beta CDR3 regions were amplified from RNA transcripts. When the TCR CDR3 underwent first-round RT-PCR, the HTBI primer set was used. Using its own MiXCR run on the multiplex PCR reads, TCRdb lists one record per CDR3 protein. This sample has fewer than 300,000 distinct CDR3 sequences; roughly 15% occur once, and the top ten carry 30% to 35%. Sequenced input: blood. All receptors derive from a woman between 50 and 59 years old with Graves' hyperthyroidism that later progressed to Graves' ophthalmopathy.

The chain uses TRBV4-1 and TRBJ1-5, with unresolved D. The CDR3 contains 19 residues. Germline CDR1 MGHRA, CDR2 YSYEKL. V was clipped by 1 base and J by 5 bases, with 24 bases between them. The CDR3 bases are TGCGCCAGCAGCCAAGCGTTGGCAATCGCTTCCTTCGTGGATCAGCCCCAGCATTTT. Residues: CASSQALAIASFVDQPQHF.

Ten or more counts support this clonotype. The chain links TRBV20-1 to TRBJ1-5; D not resolved. The CDR3 is 16 amino acids. Trimming stripped 1 base from V and 1 base from J, with 14 bases between. The germline CDR1 and CDR2 sequences are DFQATT and SNEGSKA (reference sequence). The CDR3 nucleotides read TGCAGTGCTAGAGGGGTTGCGCAGTTGAGCAATCAGCCCCAGCATTTT. It codes for CSARGVAQLSNQPQHF.

This clonotype came up many times. The genes are TRBV12-3 or TRBV12-4 and TRBJ2-7; D unclear. The CDR3 sequence is 16 residues long. Trimming pared 4 bases from V and 0 bases from J, leaving 16 bases between. As DNA, the CDR3 is TGTGCCAGCAGTTCGACCGCCCGTGCCCGCTCCTACGAGCAGTACTTC. It translates to CASSSTARARSYEQYF.

There are many counts of this clonotype. In DNA form, the CDR3 reads TGTGCCAGCAGCTTAGCGCAGAGGGGGACGACTTTCTTT. This gives the protein CASSLAQRGTTFF. V usage is TRBV7-9 and J usage is TRBJ1-1, with D possibly matching TRBD1 (6 bases). The length of the CDR3 is 13 residues. V shed 0 bases and J shed 12 bases, with 14 bases lying between them. The germline gives CDR1 SEHNR, CDR2 FQNEAQ (reference sequence).

This chain joins TRBV9 and TRBJ2-6; 8 bases agree with TRBD1. CDR1 SGDLS and CDR2 YYNGEE come from the germline V gene. The CDR3 is 18 amino acids. The junction had 9 bases not matched to a gene; V was cut back by 0 bases and J by 4 bases. CDR3 DNA: TGTGCCAGCAGCGTAGCGGGTGGACAGGGTAAAGGGGCCAACGTCCTGACTTTC. Amino acids: CASSVAGGQGKGANVLTF.

A few counts support this clonotype. The CDR3 reads CASSATGGDPEAFF. CDR3 DNA sequence: TGTGCCAGTAGTGCGACAGGGGGGGACCCTGAAGCTTTCTTT. The chain links TRBV19 to TRBJ1-1; 9 bases match TRBD1. This CDR3 contains 14 residues. Germline lookup yields CDR1 LNHDA and CDR2 SQIVND (reference sequence). After removal of 5 bases from V and 6 bases from J, the junction contained 7 bases not matched to a gene.

With respect to this clonotype: A junction boundary mismatches the germline segment, possibly from a read error. The V call is TRBV3-1, the J call TRBJ2-7; 7 bases agree with TRBD1. CDR3 size: 17 residues. Germline-derived CDR1 and CDR2 are LGHDT and YNNKEL (reference sequence). The CDR3 sequence is CASSQVFETGFSYEQCF. The CDR3 DNA sequence: TGTGCCAGCAGCCAAGTTTTTGAGACAGGGTTTTCCTACGAGCAGTGCTTC.

This clonotype was recorded many times. The chain employs TRBV11-2 and TRBJ2-1, with D hard to call. The V gene lost 6 bases and the J gene lost 3 bases, with 15 bases spanning the gap. CDR3 length equals 15 residues. Germline V gene data show CDR1 as SGHAT and CDR2 as FQNNGV. The CDR3 coding sequence is TGTGCCAGCAGGCCCCCCGGCCGACTCTACAATGAGCAGTTCTTC. It is translated as CASRPPGRLYNEQFF.

This clonotype appeared many times. The gene calls are TRBV2 and TRBJ1-1, with 8 bases matching TRBD1. The CDR3 sequence is 14 residues long. V shed 6 bases, J shed 2 bases, and the junction held 5 bases outside the gene matches. CDR1 is SNHLY, CDR2 FYNNEI, per germline. CDR3 sequence: CASRDRVGNTEAFF. CDR3 DNA sequence: TGTGCCAGCAGGGACAGGGTAGGAAACACTGAAGCTTTCTTT.

V and J are TRBV28 and TRBJ1-1, with 10 bases fitting TRBD1. This CDR3 comprises 17 residues. J lost 0 bases, V lost 4 bases, and 8 bases had no gene match. CDR1 and CDR2 (germline): MDHEN, SYDVKM. CDR3 in DNA: TGTGCCAGCAGTTCATCAGGGACAGGGGCTGTGAACACTGAAGCTTTCTTT. It encodes CASSSSGTGAVNTEAFF.

This clonotype was recorded many times. The gene calls are TRBV6-5 and TRBJ1-2; TRBD1 matches at 10 bases. Germline CDR1 and CDR2: MNHEY and SVGAGI. V lost 2 bases to trimming and J lost 5 bases; unmatched junction nucleotides: 5. There are 15 residues in the CDR3. CDR3 amino acids: CASSYGTGDSYGYTF. The CDR3, as DNA: TGTGCCAGCAGTTACGGGACAGGGGACTCATATGGCTACACCTTC.

This clonotype was observed many times. This rearrangement joins TRBV19 to TRBJ2-1; 8 bases agree with TRBD2. This CDR3 comprises 18 residues. CDR1 is LNHDA, CDR2 SQIVND, per germline (reference sequence). Germline trimming cut 5 bases from V and 8 bases from J; bases unmatched to any gene: 20. Here the CDR3 reads CASSVRTGTRTSRDEQFF. In DNA form, the CDR3 reads TGTGCCAGTAGTGTGAGGACCGGGACTAGGACTAGTCGGGATGAGCAGTTCTTC.

This clonotype came up a few times. This chain uses TRBV30 with TRBJ1-6; the D is unclear. Trimming cost V 2 bases and J 2 bases, with 7 bases left between them. This CDR3 has 14 amino acids. The V gene's germline CDR1 is GTSNPN and CDR2 SVGIG (reference sequence). The chain's CDR3 is CAWSPPTYNSPLHF. The CDR3 bases are TGTGCCTGGAGTCCCCCGACCTATAATTCACCCCTCCACTTT.

This clonotype showed up many times. This chain uses TRBV6-5 with TRBJ2-1; D call uncertain. The CDR3 sequence is 16 residues long. From germline, CDR1 is MNHEY and CDR2 SVGAGI. The V gene lost 0 bases and the J gene lost 3 bases, with 12 bases spanning the gap. The CDR3 loop is CASSYSRTSRYNEQFF. The CDR3 nucleotides are TGTGCCAGCAGTTACTCGAGAACCAGCCGCTACAATGAGCAGTTCTTC.

This clonotype showed up many times. The V gene is TRBV20-1, the J gene TRBJ2-1; D is possibly TRBD2 (6 bases). Trimming took off 4 bases at V and 4 bases at J, with 14 bases between the two ends. Per germline, CDR1 DFQATT and CDR2 SNEGSKA (reference sequence). The CDR3 sequence is 14 residues long. CDR3 DNA sequence: TGCAGTGCTATCCGGCCCCGGGGGTACAATGAGCAGTTCTTC. The encoded protein is CSAIRPRGYNEQFF.

The chain combines TRBV28 with TRBJ2-7; TRBD1 agrees at 9 bases. With 2 bases clipped from V and 6 bases from J, the junction kept 8 bases outside the gene matches. Germline-derived CDR1 and CDR2 are MDHEN and SYDVKM. The length of the CDR3 is 15 residues. CDR3 nucleotides: TGTGCCAGCAGTTTAGAGGGGGGGACAGGGACCGAGCAGTACTTC. Its translation is CASSLEGGTGTEQYF.

At least ten counts were recorded for this clonotype. This rearrangement joins TRBV6-1 to TRBJ2-3; 9 bases align to TRBD2. Trimming took 2 bases from V and 0 from J; bases not matched to a gene: 3. Germline CDR1 and CDR2: MNHNS and SASEGT. This CDR3 has 16 residues. DNA of the CDR3: TGTGCCAGCAGTGAAAGGACTAGCGATAGCACAGATACGCAGTATTTT. It is translated as CASSERTSDSTDTQYF.

The chain employs TRBV6-1 and TRBJ2-2, with 10 bases fitting TRBD1. V lost 10 bases, J lost 4 bases, and 15 bases stayed unmatched. Germline V gives CDR1 MNHNS, CDR2 SASEGT. The CDR3 extends over 17 amino acids. CDR3 sequence reads: CAIGGPGTGVATGELFF. The CDR3, as DNA: TGTGCCATCGGAGGCCCCGGGACAGGGGTTGCCACCGGGGAGCTGTTTTTT.

The chain is built from TRBV7-9 and TRBJ1-5; TRBD1 is a possible D gene (5 bases). Trimming shortened V by 1 base and J by 0 bases, and 10 bases separated the two germline ends. The V gene's germline CDR1 is SEHNR and CDR2 FQNEAQ (reference sequence). The CDR3 totals 16 residues. The DNA of the CDR3 is TGTGCCAGCAGCTTAGGGATGGGGGATAGCAATCAGCCCCAGCATTTT. Its protein is CASSLGMGDSNQPQHF.

This chain joins TRBV6-6 and TRBJ1-2, with a possible D match to TRBD1 (5 bases). CDR3 length: 13 amino acids. Per germline, CDR1 MNHNY and CDR2 SVGAGI (reference sequence). With 2 bases removed from V and 2 bases from J, the gap between germline ends came to 6 bases. The chain's CDR3 is CASSYDRNYGYTF. The CDR3 nucleotides read TGTGCCAGCAGTTACGACAGAAACTATGGCTACACCTTC.

There are many counts of this clonotype. This chain joins TRBV29-1 and TRBJ2-7; TRBD1 might be the D (5 bases). The V gene lost 7 bases and the J gene lost 7 bases, with 20 bases spanning the gap. The CDR3 covers 13 residues. Germline V CDR1 and CDR2: SQVTM, ANQGSEA. The CDR3 DNA is TGCAGCGCAGCACGAGACAGCGACTTGGAGCAGTACTTC. It translates to CSAARDSDLEQYF.

This clonotype occurred many times. The chain uses TRBV7-9 and TRBJ2-7, with TRBD2 matching over 7 bases. With 5 bases clipped from V and 0 bases from J, the junction kept 13 bases outside the gene matches. This CDR3 has 17 residues. Germline assignment: CDR1 SEHNR and CDR2 FQNEAQ (reference sequence). Here the CDR3 DNA reads TGTGCCAGCAGCCCACGAGCGGGAATAGGGGCCTCCTACGAGCAGTACTTC. Encoded protein: CASSPRAGIGASYEQYF. The variable domain in full, with the rest retrieved from reference TRBV7-9 and TRBJ2-7, is DTGVSQNPRHKITKRGQNVTFRCDPISEHNRLYWYRQTLGQGPEFLTYFQNEAQLEKSRLLSDRFSAERPKGSFSTLEIQRTEQGDSAMYLCASSPRAGIGASYEQYFGPGTRLTVT.

The chain combines TRBV19 with TRBJ1-1; D ambiguous. CDR1 is LNHDA, CDR2 SQIVND, per germline (reference sequence). The CDR3 totals 13 residues. Trimming pared 7 bases from V and 1 base from J, leaving 10 bases between. CDR3 nucleotides: TGTGCCAGTACCCAGGTTCCGAACACTGAAGCTTTCTTT. This sequence encodes CASTQVPNTEAFF.

This chain links TRBV11-2 with TRBJ2-3, with 8 bases identical to TRBD1. V was pared by 2 bases and J by 1 base, with 5 bases of the junction left unmatched. The CDR3 spans 16 residues. Germline assignment: CDR1 SGHAT and CDR2 FQNNGV. CDR3 DNA sequence: TGTGCCAGCAGCTTAAGACAGGGGAGAGGCACAGATACGCAGTATTTT. Translating it yields CASSLRQGRGTDTQYF.

This clonotype came up many times. CDR3 loop: CASSVDGRAGYTF. The CDR3 DNA follows: TGTGCCAGCAGCGTAGACGGAAGGGCTGGCTACACCTTC. V is TRBV9 and J is TRBJ1-2; no definite D call. The length of the CDR3 is 13 residues. The germline CDR1 and CDR2 sequences are SGDLS and YYNGEE. V was cut by 0 bases and J by 7 bases, with 10 bases left in between.